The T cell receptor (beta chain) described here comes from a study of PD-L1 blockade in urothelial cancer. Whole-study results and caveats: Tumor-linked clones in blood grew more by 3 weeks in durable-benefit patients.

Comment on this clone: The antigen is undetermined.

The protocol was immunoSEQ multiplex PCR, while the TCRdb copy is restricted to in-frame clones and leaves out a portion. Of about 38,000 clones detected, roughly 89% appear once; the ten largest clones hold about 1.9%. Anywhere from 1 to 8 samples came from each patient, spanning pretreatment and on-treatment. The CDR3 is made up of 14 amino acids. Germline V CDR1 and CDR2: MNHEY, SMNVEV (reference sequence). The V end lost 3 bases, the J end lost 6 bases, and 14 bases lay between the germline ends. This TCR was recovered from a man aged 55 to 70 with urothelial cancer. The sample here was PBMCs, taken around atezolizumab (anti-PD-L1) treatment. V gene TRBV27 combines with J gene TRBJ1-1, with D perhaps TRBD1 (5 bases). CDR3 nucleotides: TGTGCCAGCAGTTTGTACGGGGGACGTGCTGAAGCTTTCTTT. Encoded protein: CASSLYGGRAEAFF.